This T cell receptor (beta chain) stems from a study of CD4+ T cells in melanoma. Data came from immunoSEQ multiplex PCR; TCRdb stores just in-frame clones and leaves some out. Among tens of thousands of clones listed, 78% were seen once. V dropped 7 bases and J dropped 1 base, with 4 bases sitting between them. CDR1 is SNHLY and CDR2 is FYNNEI in the germline V gene. The CDR3 extends over 11 amino acids. This sequence originates from a human donor with melanoma. The rearrangement joins TRBV2 to TRBJ1-1; D gene ambiguous. CDR3 DNA: TGTGCCAGCATCAAGAACACTGAAGCTTTCTTT. It encodes CASIKNTEAFF.